This TCR beta chain was recovered during a study of T cells in Graves' hyperthyroidism and ophthalmopathy. This clonotype was seen more than once but under ten times. Amplification of TCR beta CDR3 regions was performed using RNA transcripts as template. The TCR CDR3 first-round RT-PCR relied on the HTBI primer set. MiXCR was run by TCRdb on the multiplex PCR reads, yielding one entry per CDR3 protein. Here the sample spans some 300,000 distinct CDR3 sequences, roughly a fifth being singletons. V shed 1 base and J shed 5 bases, with 12 bases lying between them. The V gene's germline CDR1 is SGHTA and CDR2 FQGNSA. The CDR3 is made up of 14 amino acids.

The specimen sequenced was blood. The V call is TRBV7-2, the J call TRBJ2-7; D gene ambiguous. This receptor was obtained from a man aged 50 or older with Graves' ophthalmopathy. The CDR3 DNA reads TGTGCCAGCAGCTTAGGGACCGGCCCCAACGAGCAGTACTTC. Protein product: CASSLGTGPNEQYF. The variable domain in full, completed from reference TRBV7-2 and TRBJ2-7, reads GAGVSQSPSNKVTEKGKDVELRCDPISGHTALYWYRQSLGQGLEFLIYFQGNSAPDKSGLPSDRFSAERTGGSVSTLTIQRTQQEDSAVYLCASSLGTGPNEQYFGPGTRLTVT.